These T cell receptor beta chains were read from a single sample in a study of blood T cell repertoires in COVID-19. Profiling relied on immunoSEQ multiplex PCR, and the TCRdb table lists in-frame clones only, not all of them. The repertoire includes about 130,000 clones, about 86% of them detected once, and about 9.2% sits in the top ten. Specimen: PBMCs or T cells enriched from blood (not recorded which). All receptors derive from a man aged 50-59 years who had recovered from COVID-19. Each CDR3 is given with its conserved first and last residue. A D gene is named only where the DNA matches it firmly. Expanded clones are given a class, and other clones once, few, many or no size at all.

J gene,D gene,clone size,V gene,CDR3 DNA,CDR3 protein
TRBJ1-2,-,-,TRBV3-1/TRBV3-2,TGTGCCAGCACCCCCGGGGATGGGTATGGCTACACCTTC,CASTPGDGYGYTF
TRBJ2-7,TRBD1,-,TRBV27,TGTGCCAGCAGTATAGGACAGGACTACGAGCAGTACTTC,CASSIGQDYEQYF
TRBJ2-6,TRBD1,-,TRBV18,TGTGCCAGCTCACCTAAGACAGGGCAATCTGGGGCCAACGTCCTGACTTTC,CASSPKTGQSGANVLTF
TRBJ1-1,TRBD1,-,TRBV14,TGTGCCAGCAGCAGGACAGGGAACACTGAAGCTTTCTTT,CASSRTGNTEAFF
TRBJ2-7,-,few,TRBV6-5,TGTGCCAGCAAGCAGGGGTTCTCCTACGAGCAGTACTTC,CASKQGFSYEQYF
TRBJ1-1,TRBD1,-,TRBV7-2,TGTGCCAGCAGCTTATCACCCTACAGGGGTGTGGGCACTGAAGCTTTCTTT,CASSLSPYRGVGTEAFF
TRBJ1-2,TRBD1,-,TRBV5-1,TGCGCCAGCAGCTTTCTGGCCGGGACAGGGTCTCACGGCTACACCTTC,CASSFLAGTGSHGYTF
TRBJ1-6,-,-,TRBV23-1,TGCGCCACCTCCGAGGGAACCTACAGCTCCTATAATTCACCCCTCCACTTT,CATSEGTYSSYNSPLHF
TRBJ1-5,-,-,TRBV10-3,TGTGCCATCAGTGCCTCGCAGGGGAAACAGCCCCAGCATTTT,CAISASQGKQPQHF
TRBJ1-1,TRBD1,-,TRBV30,TGTGCCTGGAAACGAGACAGGGGCACTGAAGCTTTCTTT,CAWKRDRGTEAFF
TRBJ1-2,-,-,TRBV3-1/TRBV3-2,TGTGCCAGCAGCCAAGAACAGAGAACATACCTTTATGGCTACACCTTC,CASSQEQRTYLYGYTF
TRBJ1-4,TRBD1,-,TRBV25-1,TGTGCCAGCAGTGTGGTGACAGGGGTTGAAAAACTGTTTTTT,CASSVVTGVEKLFF
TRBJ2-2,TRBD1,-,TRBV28,TGTGCCAGCGCCAATCCGGGACAGGTCTTCACCGGGGAGCTGTTTTTT,CASANPGQVFTGELFF
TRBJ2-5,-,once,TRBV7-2,TGTGCCAGCAGCTTAAGCGCTTGGTCTGCGGAGACCCAGTACTTC,CASSLSAWSAETQYF
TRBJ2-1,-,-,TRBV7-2,TGTGCCAGCAGCTTTGCGGGCAACTACAATGAGCAGTTCTTC,CASSFAGNYNEQFF
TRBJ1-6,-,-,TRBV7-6,TGTGCCAGCAGCTTAGGGGCGGGTACCAGGCGGAATAATTCACCCCTCCACTTT,CASSLGAGTRRNNSPLHF
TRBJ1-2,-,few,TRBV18,TGTGCCAGCTCACCAGAGGGACCAGGGGAATTATATGGCTACACCTTC,CASSPEGPGELYGYTF
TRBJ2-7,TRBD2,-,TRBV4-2,TGTGCCAGCAGCAAGACTAGCGGGGAGCAGTACTTC,CASSKTSGEQYF
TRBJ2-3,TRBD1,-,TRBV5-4,TGTGCCAGCAGCTCGGGACAGACAGATACGCAGTATTTT,CASSSGQTDTQYF
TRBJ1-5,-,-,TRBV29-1,TGCAGCGTTGATGCGGGGCCCGGTATGCCCCAGCATTTT,CSVDAGPGMPQHF
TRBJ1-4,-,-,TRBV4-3,TGCGCCAGCAGCCAAGATCGGGGGTTGAGTGAAAAACTGTTTTTT,CASSQDRGLSEKLFF
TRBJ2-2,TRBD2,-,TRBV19,TGTGCCAGTAGTACGCTCCGATCTAGCGGGGGGGTGTACACCGGGGAGCTGTTTTTT,CASSTLRSSGGVYTGELFF